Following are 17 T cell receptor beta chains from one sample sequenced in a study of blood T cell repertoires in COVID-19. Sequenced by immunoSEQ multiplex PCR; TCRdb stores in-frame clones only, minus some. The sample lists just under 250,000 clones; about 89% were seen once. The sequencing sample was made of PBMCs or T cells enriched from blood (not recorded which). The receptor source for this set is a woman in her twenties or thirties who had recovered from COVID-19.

In nucleotides, the CDR3 is TGTGCCAGCAGCCCACGGAAGGGGCCCACCGGGGAGCTGTTTTTT. It translates to CASSPRKGPTGELFF. The gene calls are TRBV7-2 and TRBJ2-2; TRBD1 is a possible D gene (5 bases). The germline V and J ends were trimmed by 5 bases and 4 bases, with 14 bases remaining between them. The CDR3 runs 15 residues. Germline values: CDR1 SGHTA, CDR2 FQGNSA.

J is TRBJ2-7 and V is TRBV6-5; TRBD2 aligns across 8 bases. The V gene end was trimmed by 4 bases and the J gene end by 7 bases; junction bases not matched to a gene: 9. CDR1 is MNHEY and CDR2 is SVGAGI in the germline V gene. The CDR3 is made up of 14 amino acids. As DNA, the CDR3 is TGTGCCAGCAGTTTTCTTAGCGGGATTCTTGAGCAGTACTTC. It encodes CASSFLSGILEQYF.

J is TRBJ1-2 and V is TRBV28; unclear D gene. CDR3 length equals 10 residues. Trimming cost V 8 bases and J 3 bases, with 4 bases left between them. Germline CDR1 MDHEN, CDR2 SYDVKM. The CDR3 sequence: CASSYYGYTF. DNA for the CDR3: TGTGCCAGCTCCTACTATGGCTACACCTTC.

The CDR3, as DNA: TGCGCCAGCAGCCCCAGTTTAGGGACAGGGGGCTTGTACGAGCAGTACTTC. Protein: CASSPSLGTGGLYEQYF. The chain employs TRBV5-1 and TRBJ2-7, with 12 bases matching TRBD1. This CDR3 has 17 residues. Trimming removed 4 bases from V and 4 bases from J; junction bases left unmatched: 12. Looked up from germline, CDR1 is SGHRS and CDR2 is YFSETQ.

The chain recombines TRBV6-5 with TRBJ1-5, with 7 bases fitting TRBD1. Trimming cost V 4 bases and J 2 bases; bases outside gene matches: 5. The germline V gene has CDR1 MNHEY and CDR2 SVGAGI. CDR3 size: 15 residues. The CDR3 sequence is CASSLSGTGNQPQHF. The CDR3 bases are TGTGCCAGCAGTTTATCCGGGACAGGCAATCAGCCCCAGCATTTT.

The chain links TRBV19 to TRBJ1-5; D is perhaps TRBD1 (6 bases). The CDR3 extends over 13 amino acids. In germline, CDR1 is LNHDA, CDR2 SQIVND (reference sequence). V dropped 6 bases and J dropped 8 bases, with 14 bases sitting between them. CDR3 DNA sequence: TGTGCCAGTAGGCCAAGGGGGTCCGAGCCCCAGCATTTT. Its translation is CASRPRGSEPQHF.

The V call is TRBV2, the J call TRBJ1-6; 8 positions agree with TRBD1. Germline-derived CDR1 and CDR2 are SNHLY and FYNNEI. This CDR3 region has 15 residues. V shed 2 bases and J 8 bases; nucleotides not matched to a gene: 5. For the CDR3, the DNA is TGTGCCAGCAGTGAAAACAGGGGGGTTCATTCACCCCTCCACTTT. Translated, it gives CASSENRGVHSPLHF.

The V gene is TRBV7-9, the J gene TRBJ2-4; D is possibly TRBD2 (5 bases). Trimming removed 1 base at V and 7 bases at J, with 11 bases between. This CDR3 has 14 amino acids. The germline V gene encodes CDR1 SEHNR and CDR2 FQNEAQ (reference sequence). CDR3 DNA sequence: TGTGCCAGCAGCTTAGTAAGAGGGTTGAACATTCAGTACTTC. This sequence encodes CASSLVRGLNIQYF.

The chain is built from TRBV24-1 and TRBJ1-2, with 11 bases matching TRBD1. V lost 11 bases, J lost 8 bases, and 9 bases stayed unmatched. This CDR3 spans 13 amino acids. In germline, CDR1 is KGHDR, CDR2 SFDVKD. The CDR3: CAIADRGQRGYTF. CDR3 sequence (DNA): TGTGCCATCGCGGACAGGGGGCAGAGAGGCTACACCTTC.

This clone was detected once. CDR3: CASNGGHHSGNTIYF. For the CDR3, the DNA is TGTGCCAGCAACGGCGGACACCACTCTGGAAACACCATATATTTT. The genes are TRBV28 and TRBJ1-3, with D possibly matching TRBD1 (5 bases). The germline V gene has CDR1 MDHEN and CDR2 SYDVKM. This CDR3 has 15 residues. The V gene lost 7 bases and the J gene lost 0 bases, with 13 bases spanning the gap. Supplemented by reference TRBV28 and TRBJ1-3, the full variable domain reads DVKVTQSSRYLVKRTGEKVFLECVQDMDHENMFWYRQDPGLGLRLIYFSYDVKMKEKGDIPEGYSVSREKKERFSLILESASTNQTSMYLCASNGGHHSGNTIYFGEGSWLTVV.

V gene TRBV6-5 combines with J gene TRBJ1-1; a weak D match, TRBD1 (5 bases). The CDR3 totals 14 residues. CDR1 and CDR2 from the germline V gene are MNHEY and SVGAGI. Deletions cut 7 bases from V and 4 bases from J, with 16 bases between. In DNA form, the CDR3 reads TGTGCCAGCACCCAACAGGAGGGGCTCACTGAAGCTTTCTTT. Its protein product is CASTQQEGLTEAFF.

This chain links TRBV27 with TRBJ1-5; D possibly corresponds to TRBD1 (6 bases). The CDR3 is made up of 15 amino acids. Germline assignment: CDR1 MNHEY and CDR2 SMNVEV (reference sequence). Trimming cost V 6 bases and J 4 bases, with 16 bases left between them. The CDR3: CASRLDRDENQPQHF. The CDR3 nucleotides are TGTGCCAGCAGACTGGACAGAGACGAGAATCAGCCCCAGCATTTT.

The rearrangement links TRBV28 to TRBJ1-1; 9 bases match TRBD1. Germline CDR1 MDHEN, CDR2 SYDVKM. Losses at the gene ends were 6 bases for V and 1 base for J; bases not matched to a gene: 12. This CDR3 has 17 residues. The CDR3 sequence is CASRPTGTGNANTEAFF. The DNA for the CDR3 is TGTGCCAGCAGACCAACGGGGACAGGGAACGCGAACACTGAAGCTTTCTTT. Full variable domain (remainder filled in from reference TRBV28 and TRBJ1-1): DVKVTQSSRYLVKRTGEKVFLECVQDMDHENMFWYRQDPGLGLRLIYFSYDVKMKEKGDIPEGYSVSREKKERFSLILESASTNQTSMYLCASRPTGTGNANTEAFFGQGTRLTVV.

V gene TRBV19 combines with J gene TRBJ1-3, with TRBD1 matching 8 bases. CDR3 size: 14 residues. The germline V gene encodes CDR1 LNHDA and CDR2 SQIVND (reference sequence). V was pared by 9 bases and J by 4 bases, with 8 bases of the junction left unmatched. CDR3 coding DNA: TGTGCCAGCACGGACAGGGCTATGGGAAACACCATATATTTT. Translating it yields CASTDRAMGNTIYF. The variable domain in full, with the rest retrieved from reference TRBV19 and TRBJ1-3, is DGGITQSPKYLFRKEGQNVTLSCEQNLNHDAMYWYRQDPGQGLRLIYYSQIVNDFQKGDIAEGYSVSREKKESFPLTVTSAQKNPTAFYLCASTDRAMGNTIYFGEGSWLTVV.

This CDR3 reads CATRRAADPGEKLFF. The CDR3 DNA is TGTGCCACCAGACGCGCGGCCGATCCGGGTGAAAAACTGTTTTTT. This chain uses TRBV19 with TRBJ1-4; D call uncertain. With 10 bases removed from V and 7 bases from J, the gap between germline ends came to 22 bases. The CDR3 is 15 amino acids. Germline V gene data show CDR1 as LNHDA and CDR2 as SQIVND (reference sequence).

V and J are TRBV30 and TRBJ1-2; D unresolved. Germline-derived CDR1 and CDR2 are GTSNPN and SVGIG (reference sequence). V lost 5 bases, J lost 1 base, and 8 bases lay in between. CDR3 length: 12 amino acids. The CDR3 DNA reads TGTGCCTGGGCCGGGTTTAACTATGGCTACACCTTC. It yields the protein CAWAGFNYGYTF. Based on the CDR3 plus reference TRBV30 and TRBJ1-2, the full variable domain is SQTIHQWPATLVQPVGSPLSLECTVEGTSNPNLYWYRQAAGRGLQLLFYSVGIGQISSEVPQNLSASRPQDRQFILSSKKLLLSDSGFYLCAWAGFNYGYTFGSGTRLTVV.

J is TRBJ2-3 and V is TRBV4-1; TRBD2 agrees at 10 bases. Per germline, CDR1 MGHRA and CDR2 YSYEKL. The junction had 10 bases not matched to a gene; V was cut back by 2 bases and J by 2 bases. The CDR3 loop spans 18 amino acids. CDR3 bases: TGCGCCAGCAGCCAAATCCGGACTAGCGGATACTCCACAGATACGCAGTATTTT. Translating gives CASSQIRTSGYSTDTQYF.